This TCR beta chain was recovered during a study of shared clonotypes between healthy human individuals. General study results and limits: Sequencing of the sorted subsets was shown by rarefaction to be incomplete despite large depth.

The data were produced by immunoSEQ multiplex PCR, yet TCRdb's version contains in-frame clones alone and is incomplete. The data hold 2 million to 3 million clones, with over 85% observed a single time. Trimming at V came to 5 bases and at J to 2 bases, leaving 15 bases not matched to a gene. The CDR3 sequence is 20 residues long. CDR1 and CDR2 from the germline V gene are LGHNT and FRNRAP. In regard to this clone: Its antigen is not known.

The specimen was naive CD4+ T cells from PBMCs. Subset given: CD45RA+ positively selected. The receptor was isolated from a man between 18 and 29 years old in good health. Some clones in this sample may be carry-over from other donors' samples. The chain recombines TRBV12-5 with TRBJ2-6, with 10 nucleotides matching TRBD1. The CDR3 DNA reads TGTGCTAGTGGTCACCCACGACAGGGGGCGCGGGTCGCTGGGGCCAACGTCCTGACTTTC. The encoded protein is CASGHPRQGARVAGANVLTF.